Following are 4 T cell receptor beta chains from one sample sequenced in a study of T cell responses to AZD1222 COVID-19 vaccine. Sequencing used immunoSEQ multiplex PCR; TCRdb keeps in-frame clones, though not all of them. The table lists about 120,000 clones, roughly 87% of them singletons. The specimen comprised peripheral blood, sampled 28 days after the second AZD1222 dose. The receptors stem from an adult who received the AZD1222 COVID-19 vaccine.

V usage is TRBV9 and J usage is TRBJ2-1; the match to TRBD2 covers 8 bases. The CDR3 runs 16 residues. Germline V gene data show CDR1 as SGDLS and CDR2 as YYNGEE. V lost 3 bases, J lost 0 bases, and 5 bases stayed unmatched. The CDR3 loop reads CASSESGGRSYNEQFF. For the CDR3, the DNA is TGTGCCAGCAGCGAGAGCGGGGGCCGCTCCTACAATGAGCAGTTCTTC.

The chain combines TRBV15 with TRBJ1-4; tentative D call: TRBD1 (5 bases). The CDR3 runs 14 residues. CDR1 and CDR2 from the germline V gene are LNHNV and YYDKDF (reference sequence). V lost 3 bases and J lost 7, with 12 bases in between. The CDR3 here is CATSSVGAGEKLFF. The CDR3 DNA reads TGTGCCACCAGCAGTGTAGGGGCGGGTGAAAAACTGTTTTTT.

The rearrangement uses TRBV10-2 and TRBJ1-2; TRBD1 matches at 7 bases. V was clipped by 5 bases and J by 2 bases; unmatched bases: 2. The CDR3 has 13 amino acids. The germline V gene encodes CDR1 WSHSY and CDR2 SAAADI. DNA of the CDR3: TGCGCCAGCAGTCCAGGGGGGAACTATGGCTACACCTTC. Amino acid sequence: CASSPGGNYGYTF.

The chain links TRBV9 to TRBJ2-7, with a tentative D call TRBD1 (6 bases). CDR1 is SGDLS and CDR2 is YYNGEE in the germline V gene. The CDR3 is 16 amino acids. Between the trimmed V and J ends, which lost 3 bases and 4 bases, there was a span of 20 bases. The CDR3 reads CASSGRQAAVIYEQYF. In nucleotides, the CDR3 is TGTGCCAGCAGCGGTAGACAGGCGGCGGTGATTTACGAGCAGTACTTC.